The 25 T cell receptor beta chains reported below all come from one sample, sequenced in a study of technical replicates of blood from a handful of donors. Assay used: immunoSEQ multiplex PCR; TCRdb lists only in-frame clones, some missing. The repertoire holds over 10,000 clones, with around 79% as singletons. Sequenced: PBMCs. These receptors were collected from a human donor in good health.

The gene calls are TRBV6-1 and TRBJ2-5; TRBD1 matches 8 bases. V lost 6 bases to trimming and J lost 5 bases; unmatched junction nucleotides: 11. The CDR3 is 15 amino acids. Per germline, CDR1 MNHNS and CDR2 SASEGT. CDR3 loop: CASRALTGGDETQYF. For the CDR3, the DNA is TGTGCCAGCAGAGCGTTAACAGGGGGTGATGAGACCCAGTACTTC.

The V call is TRBV7-2, the J call TRBJ2-1; 8 nucleotides line up with TRBD2. The junction had 6 bases not matched to a gene; V was cut back by 1 base and J by 4 bases. The CDR3 runs 16 residues. The germline V gene encodes CDR1 SGHTA and CDR2 FQGNSA. The CDR3 spells CASSLEFSGTYNEQFF. The CDR3, as DNA: TGTGCCAGCAGCTTAGAGTTTAGCGGGACATACAATGAGCAGTTCTTC.

This chain links TRBV5-6 with TRBJ2-7, with D perhaps TRBD2 (6 bases). Per the germline V gene, CDR1 is SGHDT and CDR2 is YYEEEE. The germline V and J ends were trimmed by 3 bases and 1 base, with 8 bases remaining between them. The CDR3 runs 13 residues. The CDR3 spells CASSWDLSYEQYF. CDR3 nucleotides: TGTGCCAGCAGCTGGGACTTATCCTACGAGCAGTACTTC.

V usage is TRBV5-1 and J usage is TRBJ2-5; weak D call: TRBD2 (5 bases). Germline loops: CDR1 SGHRS, CDR2 YFSETQ. The CDR3 has 14 residues. V lost 2 bases and J lost 5, with 13 bases in between. For the CDR3, the DNA is TGCGCCAGCAGCTTAGCCGGGGTGGGGGAGACCCAGTACTTC. It encodes CASSLAGVGETQYF. The full variable domain, with the rest looked up from reference TRBV5-1 and TRBJ2-5, is KAGVTQTPRYLIKTRGQQVTLSCSPISGHRSVSWYQQTPGQGLQFLFEYFSETQRNKGNFPGRFSGRQFSNSRSEMNVSTLELGDSALYLCASSLAGVGETQYFGPGTRLLVL.

V and J are TRBV28 and TRBJ2-7; no clear D. The CDR3 totals 13 residues. Germline CDR1 MDHEN, CDR2 SYDVKM. V was cut by 8 bases and J by 7 bases, with 18 bases left in between. The CDR3 nucleotides are TGTGCCAGCGCTTCCGCGGTCCATGGGGAGCAGTACTTC. The encoded protein is CASASAVHGEQYF.

The J gene is TRBJ1-5, the V gene TRBV28, with 8 nucleotides matching TRBD1. Germline CDR1 reads MDHEN; CDR2 reads SYDVKM. With V trimmed by 4 bases and J by 7 bases, 3 bases remained unmatched. This CDR3 is built from 13 residues. The CDR3 region is CASSYRGAQPQHF. The CDR3 bases are TGTGCCAGCAGTTACAGGGGGGCGCAGCCCCAGCATTTT.

V and J are TRBV28 and TRBJ2-3; TRBD1 matches at 8 bases. The CDR3 consists of 17 residues. Germline V gene lookup returns CDR1 MDHEN and CDR2 SYDVKM. With V trimmed by 4 bases and J by 6 bases, 15 bases remained unmatched. The CDR3 coding sequence is TGTGCCAGCAGTTCCTATACAGGGGGAGCCCAAGTGGATACGCAGTATTTT. Its protein product is CASSSYTGGAQVDTQYF.

This chain joins TRBV5-4 and TRBJ2-7, with 9 bases lining up with TRBD2. The CDR3 contains 14 residues. J was trimmed by 5 bases and V by 2 bases; bases with no gene match: 5. CDR1 is SGHNT, CDR2 YYREEE, per germline (reference sequence). The CDR3 nucleotides are TGTGCCAGCAGCTTAGAAGTAGCGGGAGACGAGCAGTACTTC. Its translation: CASSLEVAGDEQYF.

In DNA, the CDR3 is TGTGCCAGCAGCCGACTTGGAGGTGGGAGACTCCAAGAGACCCAGTACTTC. Translated, it gives CASSRLGGGRLQETQYF. This chain uses TRBV7-6 with TRBJ2-5; TRBD2 is a possible D gene (5 bases). Between the trimmed V and J ends, which lost 5 bases and 1 base, there was a span of 20 bases. Per germline, CDR1 SGHVS and CDR2 FNYEAQ. This CDR3 has 17 amino acids. The full variable domain, its missing parts supplied by reference TRBV7-6 and TRBJ2-5, is GAGVSQSPRYKVTKRGQDVALRCDPISGHVSLYWYRQALGQGPEFLTYFNYEAQQDKSGLPNDRFSAERPEGSISTLTIQRTEQRDSAMYRCASSRLGGGRLQETQYFGPGTRLLVL.

The chain has TRBV30 and TRBJ2-2, with D uncertain. CDR1 and CDR2 (germline): GTSNPN, SVGIG (reference sequence). This CDR3 contains 14 residues. Trimming took 2 bases from V and 4 from J, leaving 11 bases between them. This chain's CDR3 is CAWSFTYFTGELFF. The CDR3, as DNA: TGTGCCTGGAGTTTTACCTACTTCACCGGGGAGCTGTTTTTT.

This sequence joins TRBV5-1 and TRBJ2-3, with D hard to call. The CDR3 is 11 residues long. V was pared by 2 bases and J by 5 bases, with 3 bases between. Germline assignment: CDR1 SGHRS and CDR2 YFSETQ. The chain's CDR3 is CASSLQDTQYF. CDR3 DNA: TGCGCCAGCAGCTTACAAGATACGCAGTATTTT.

The V call is TRBV11-2, the J call TRBJ2-5; TRBD2 agrees at 8 bases. The J segment lost 5 bases and the V segment lost 4 bases, leaving 12 bases of the junction unmatched. The germline V gene encodes CDR1 SGHAT and CDR2 FQNNGV. The CDR3 is 16 residues long. CDR3 residues: CASSYGGGSGSETQYF. The DNA for the CDR3 is TGTGCCAGCAGCTATGGTGGTGGGAGCGGGAGTGAGACCCAGTACTTC.

The chain combines TRBV19 with TRBJ1-4; D ambiguous. The CDR3 loop spans 15 amino acids. V lost 4 bases to trimming and J lost 4 bases, with 13 bases between them. CDR1 is LNHDA and CDR2 is SQIVND in the germline V gene (reference sequence). CDR3 sequence reads: CASSNLAGDNEKLFF. In nucleotides, the CDR3 is TGTGCCAGTAGTAACCTCGCTGGAGATAATGAAAAACTGTTTTTT.

The gene calls are TRBV6-1 and TRBJ1-1, with D possibly matching TRBD1 (5 bases). CDR1 is MNHNS, CDR2 SASEGT, per germline. The CDR3 covers 13 residues. Between the trimmed V and J ends, which lost 6 bases and 1 base, there was a span of 9 bases. Here the CDR3 reads CASRKTANTEAFF. As DNA, the CDR3 is TGTGCCAGCAGGAAGACAGCGAACACTGAAGCTTTCTTT.

The chain uses TRBV6-5 and TRBJ1-2; D gene ambiguous. Germline CDR1 MNHEY, CDR2 SVGAGI. The CDR3 covers 16 residues. The V end was cut by 4 bases, the J end by 4 bases, with 19 bases between. The CDR3 region is CASSLLSGSGSYGYTF. In DNA form, the CDR3 reads TGTGCCAGCAGTTTGTTGTCGGGGTCTGGTAGCTATGGCTACACCTTC.

V usage is TRBV2 and J usage is TRBJ2-5, with D possibly being TRBD2 (6 bases). The V gene lost 8 bases and the J gene lost 2 bases, with 15 bases spanning the gap. This CDR3 has 14 residues. The germline V gene encodes CDR1 SNHLY and CDR2 FYNNEI. CDR3 residues: CASPRRGTQETQYF. The CDR3, as DNA: TGTGCCAGCCCGAGGCGGGGAACGCAAGAGACCCAGTACTTC.

The V gene is TRBV28, the J gene TRBJ2-5; D is perhaps TRBD2 (7 bases). Trimming took off 5 bases at V and 7 bases at J, with 14 bases between the two ends. The CDR3 consists of 13 residues. Germline lookup yields CDR1 MDHEN and CDR2 SYDVKM. This chain's CDR3 is CASSGGGLGTQYF. As DNA, the CDR3 is TGTGCCAGCAGTGGGGGGGGGCTTGGGACCCAGTACTTC.

J is TRBJ2-7 and V is TRBV10-3; the match to TRBD2 covers 9 bases. V shed 2 bases, J shed 6 bases, and the junction held 8 bases outside the gene matches. There are 15 residues in the CDR3. The germline gives CDR1 ENHRY, CDR2 SYGVKD. The CDR3 here is CAISEAGGRTREQYF. The CDR3 bases are TGTGCCATCAGTGAGGCGGGAGGGAGGACGCGCGAGCAGTACTTC.

The chain recombines TRBV21-1 with TRBJ2-1; the D call in the table, TRBD2, was not verified against the DNA. TRBV21-1 is classified as a pseudogene. The CDR3 is 11 residues long. CDR3 DNA sequence: TGTGCCAGCAGCGGAGCTGATGAGCAGTTCTTC. Amino acids: CASSGADEQFF.

This sequence joins TRBV19 and TRBJ2-6, with TRBD1 identical over 8 bases. Unmatched junction bases numbered 8, after V lost 4 bases and J lost 0 bases. Germline-derived CDR1 and CDR2 are LNHDA and SQIVND (reference sequence). The CDR3 sequence is 18 residues long. CDR3 bases: TGTGCCAGTAGTACGCCGGGACAGGAAGTCTCTGGGGCCAACGTCCTGACTTTC. Protein: CASSTPGQEVSGANVLTF.

The J gene is TRBJ2-7, the V gene TRBV7-6; D may be TRBD2 (5 bases). V gave up 3 bases and J gave up 3 bases, with 12 bases separating them. CDR3 length: 14 amino acids. Germline loops: CDR1 SGHVS, CDR2 FNYEAQ. The CDR3 spells CASSLRTGFYEQYF. The CDR3 DNA is TGTGCCAGCAGCTTGAGGACTGGGTTCTACGAGCAGTACTTC.

The chain is built from TRBV27 and TRBJ2-3, with D perhaps TRBD2 (6 bases). V dropped 7 bases and J dropped 1 base, with 15 bases sitting between them. CDR3 length: 15 amino acids. Germline lookup yields CDR1 MNHEY and CDR2 SMNVEV (reference sequence). CDR3 in amino acids: CASTREPYRTDTQYF. In DNA, the CDR3 is TGTGCCAGCACCCGGGAGCCGTACCGCACAGATACGCAGTATTTT.

The rearrangement links TRBV4-2 to TRBJ2-3; D perhaps matches TRBD2 (6 bases). V lost 0 bases and J 6 bases, leaving 13 bases between the germline ends. The CDR3 sequence is 15 residues long. Germline V gene sequence: CDR1 LGHNA, CDR2 YNFKEQ. CDR3 amino acids: CASSQDRGGWDTQYF. The CDR3 coding sequence is TGTGCCAGCAGCCAAGATCGAGGAGGGTGGGATACGCAGTATTTT.

V is TRBV7-8 and J is TRBJ2-1; 14 bases are shared with TRBD2. From germline, CDR1 is SGHVS and CDR2 FQNEAQ. The CDR3 sequence is 17 residues long. V gave up 6 bases and J gave up 9 bases; unmatched junction bases: 13. This chain's CDR3 is CASSYMGGLAGDVEQFF. The DNA of the CDR3 is TGTGCCAGCAGTTATATGGGGGGACTAGCGGGAGATGTTGAGCAGTTCTTC.

The chain joins TRBV7-2 to TRBJ2-1; no definite D call. CDR3 length: 14 residues. Germline V gene lookup returns CDR1 SGHTA and CDR2 FQGNSA. Trimming pared 0 bases from V and 6 bases from J, leaving 9 bases between. CDR3 loop: CASSLALPPNEQFF. The CDR3 nucleotides read TGTGCCAGCAGCTTAGCACTGCCACCCAATGAGCAGTTCTTC. Full variable domain (rest looked up from reference TRBV7-2 and TRBJ2-1): GAGVSQSPSNKVTEKGKDVELRCDPISGHTALYWYRQSLGQGLEFLIYFQGNSAPDKSGLPSDRFSAERTGGSVSTLTIQRTQQEDSAVYLCASSLALPPNEQFFGPGTRLTVL.